These 4 T cell receptor beta chains originate from one sample sequenced in a study of T-cell reconstitution after alpha-beta-depleted transplantation in children. Unique molecular identifiers were incorporated when the TCRbeta library was constructed. TCRdb independently ran MiXCR on the PCR reads; one entry per CDR3 protein. This table has some 240,000 distinct CDR3 sequences, approximately 9.9% appearing once. The source was PBMCs from the stem cell graft donor, collected from the stem cell graft. Every receptor here comes from a human donor who donated a stem cell graft to a child with SCID.

This clonotype was counted at least ten times. The chain carries TRBV20-1 and TRBJ2-7; D is ambiguous. Germline V gene sequence: CDR1 DFQATT, CDR2 SNEGSKA (reference sequence). This CDR3 region has 14 residues. V lost 6 bases and J lost 0, with 15 bases in between. The CDR3 loop reads CSAAIYGHSYEQYF. DNA for the CDR3: TGCAGTGCCGCAATTTACGGTCACTCCTACGAGCAGTACTTC.

The chain employs TRBV5-5 and TRBJ2-7; weak D call: TRBD2 (6 bases). This CDR3 is built from 14 residues. V was cut by 4 bases and J by 0 bases, with 11 bases left in between. From germline, CDR1 is SGHKS and CDR2 YYEKEE (reference sequence). In DNA form, the CDR3 reads TGTGCCAGCAGCCCGGGGGACGCCTCCTACGAGCAGTACTTC. It is translated as CASSPGDASYEQYF.

This clonotype was counted ten times or more. The chain joins TRBV7-9 to TRBJ2-2; D is unresolved. V lost 5 bases and J lost 10, with 14 bases in between. The germline V gene has CDR1 SEHNR and CDR2 FQNEAQ (reference sequence). The CDR3 totals 13 residues. CDR3 sequence (DNA): TGTGCCAGCAGCCCAAGCCCTGTATCGGAGCTGTTTTTT. It is translated as CASSPSPVSELFF.

In its sample, this clonotype was seen many times. V usage is TRBV10-3 and J usage is TRBJ1-5; D gene ambiguous. Germline V gene sequence: CDR1 ENHRY, CDR2 SYGVKD. V lost 2 bases and J lost 9, with 8 bases in between. CDR3 length equals 12 residues. CDR3 coding DNA: TGTGCCATCAGTGAGATCGATGGGCCCCAGCATTTT. This sequence encodes CAISEIDGPQHF.